This T cell receptor (beta chain) was recovered during a study of blood T cells in healthy people across ages. Study outcomes and limitations: Across the age range, TCR beta diversity per million T cells fell in a roughly linear way.

Investigators took around 10 milliliters of peripheral blood from every donor. Isolating PBMCs gave at least 6.5 million of these cells per sample. The CDR3 covers 16 residues. Germline lookup yields CDR1 SGDLS and CDR2 YYNGEE. The trim removed 0 bases at V and 5 bases at J, leaving 9 bases unmatched. This clonotype was counted between two and nine times. Antigen: not known. It was with a sample-barcoded 5' primer and a J-beta primer mix that a second PCR of about 6 to 11 cycles was run. TCRdb recomputed calls from the 5' RACE reads with MiXCR, one row per CDR3 protein. The table includes 800,000 to 950,000 distinct CDR3 sequences, around 49% detected once.

This TCR came from a man aged 30 to 39 in good health. Sequencing was carried out using blood. The V call is TRBV9, the J call TRBJ1-1; 8 bases are a match to TRBD1. CDR3 sequence: CASSVDPGGIGTEAFF. CDR3 in DNA: TGTGCCAGCAGCGTAGACCCAGGGGGCATCGGAACTGAAGCTTTCTTT.